This T cell receptor beta chain derives from a study of CD8+CD57+ T cells in acquired aplastic anemia. The wider study: When averaged, DNA from sorted CD4+ and CD8+ cells came to approximately 3 ug.

Whole-study findings and limits: CD8+ Simpson's diversity showed no significant patient-control difference.

Researchers used genomic DNA as the template to profile TCR beta VDJ and CDR3. TCRdb independently ran MiXCR on the reads; one entry per CDR3 protein. The table shows just over 450,000 distinct CDR3 sequences, with about a third occurring only once. The J segment lost 8 bases and the V segment lost 11 bases, leaving 17 bases of the junction unmatched. Germline assignment: CDR1 MNHEY and CDR2 SVGEGT. The CDR3 is 14 amino acids. Patients chosen for sequencing had shown CD8+CD57+ cell expansion by flow cytometry. Each patient had severe acquired aplastic anemia. As regards this clonotype: The antigen remains unidentified.

The chain joins TRBV6-2 or TRBV6-3 to TRBJ1-2; 7 nucleotides agree with TRBD1. What was sequenced was sorted CD4+, CD8+, or CD8+CD57+ T cells (not recorded which) from PBMCs. The receptor was isolated from a human donor with aplastic anemia. The chain's CDR3 is CAGHWGQPIQGYTF. CDR3 nucleotides: TGTGCCGGCCACTGGGGACAGCCGATTCAGGGCTACACCTTC.